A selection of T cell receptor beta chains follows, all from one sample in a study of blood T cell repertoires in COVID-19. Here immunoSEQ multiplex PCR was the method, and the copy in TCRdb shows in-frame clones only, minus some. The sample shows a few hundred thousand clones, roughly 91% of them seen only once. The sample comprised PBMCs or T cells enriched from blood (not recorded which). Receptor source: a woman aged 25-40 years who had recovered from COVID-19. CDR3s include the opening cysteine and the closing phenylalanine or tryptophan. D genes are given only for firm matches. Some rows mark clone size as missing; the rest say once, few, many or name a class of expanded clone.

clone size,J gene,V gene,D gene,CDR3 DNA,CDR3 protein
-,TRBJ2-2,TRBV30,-,TGTGCCTGGAGAGGGGGATACACCGGGGAGCTGTTTTTT,CAWRGGYTGELFF
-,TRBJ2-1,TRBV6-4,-,TGTGCCAGCAGCCAAGAGGGATCTTACAATGAGCAGTTCTTC,CASSQEGSYNEQFF
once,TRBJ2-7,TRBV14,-,TGTGCCAGCAGCCAAGAGGGTAGCGCCAGCTCCTACGAGCAGTACTTC,CASSQEGSASSYEQYF
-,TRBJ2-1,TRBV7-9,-,TGTGCCAGCAGCTTAGCAGGAGGGGATGAGCAGTTCTTC,CASSLAGGDEQFF
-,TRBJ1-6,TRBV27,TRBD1,TGTGCCAGCAGTGATGGACAGGGGTATTCACCCCTCCACTTT,CASSDGQGYSPLHF
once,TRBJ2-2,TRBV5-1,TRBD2,TGCGCCAGCGGGAGGGACACCGGGGAGCTGTTTTTT,CASGRDTGELFF
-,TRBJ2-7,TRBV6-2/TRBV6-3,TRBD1,TGTGCCAGCAGTTTAACAGGGGGCCGCTCCTACGAGCAGTACTTC,CASSLTGGRSYEQYF
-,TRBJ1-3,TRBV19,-,TGTGCCAGTAGTATATTAGGGGCCAACACCATATATTTT,CASSILGANTIYF
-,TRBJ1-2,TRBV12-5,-,TGTGCTAGTGGTGTCCCCTGGGAGGGAACAGGTGGCTACACCTTC,CASGVPWEGTGGYTF
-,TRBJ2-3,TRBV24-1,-,TGTGCCACCAGTGATATCTACACAGATACGCAGTATTTT,CATSDIYTDTQYF
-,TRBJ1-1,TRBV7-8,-,TGTGCCAGCAGCTTAGATCCCAGTGAAGCTTTCTTT,CASSLDPSEAFF
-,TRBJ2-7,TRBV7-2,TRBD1,TGTGCCAGCAGCTTAGGTCGGACAGGGGCGTCCTACGAGCAGTACTTC,CASSLGRTGASYEQYF
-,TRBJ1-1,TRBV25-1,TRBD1,TGTGCCAGCAGTGGGGGACAGTTATGGGAAGCTTTCTTT,CASSGGQLWEAFF
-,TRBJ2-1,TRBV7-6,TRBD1,TGTGCCAGCAGCTTACCGACAGGGGGGAACCACAATGAGCAGTTCTTC,CASSLPTGGNHNEQFF
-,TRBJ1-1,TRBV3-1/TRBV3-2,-,TGTGCCAGCAGCCAAGAAGGTTGGAGGAATTGGGTGAACACTGAAGCTTTCTTT,CASSQEGWRNWVNTEAFF
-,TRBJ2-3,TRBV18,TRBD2,TGTGCCAGCTCACAATTAGCGGGTGACACAGATACGCAGTATTTT,CASSQLAGDTDTQYF
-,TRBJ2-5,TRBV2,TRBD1,TGTGCCAGCAGGAGGGACAGGTATCAAGAGACCCAGTACTTC,CASRRDRYQETQYF
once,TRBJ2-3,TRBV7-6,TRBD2,TGTGCCAGCAGCCATCGACTAGCGGGGGGGACAGATACGCAGTATTTT,CASSHRLAGGTDTQYF
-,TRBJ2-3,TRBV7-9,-,TGTGCCAGCAGCTTTACTCTGGGCACAGATACGCAGTATTTT,CASSFTLGTDTQYF
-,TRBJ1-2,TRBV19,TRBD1,TGTGCCAGTAGTATATCGCGGGACAGGGGTGTCTATGGCTACACCTTC,CASSISRDRGVYGYTF
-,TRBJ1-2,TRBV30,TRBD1,TGTGCCTGGAGTAGGACAGGCCTTTTTCATCATGGCTACACCTTC,CAWSRTGLFHHGYTF
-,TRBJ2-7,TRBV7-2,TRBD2,TGTGCCAGCAGCGCCGGGACTAGCAGCTCCTACGAGCAGTACTTC,CASSAGTSSSYEQYF
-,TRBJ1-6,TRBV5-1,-,TGCGCCAGCCGTACAGGGACTTCACCCCTCCACTTT,CASRTGTSPLHF
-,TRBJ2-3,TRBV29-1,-,TGCAGCGTTGAACGGGGACAAGGGGCAGATACGCAGTATTTT,CSVERGQGADTQYF
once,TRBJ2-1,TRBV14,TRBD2,TGTGCCAGCAGCCAAGATTTGGGACTAGCAGACCTGAAGCAGTTCTTC,CASSQDLGLADLKQFF
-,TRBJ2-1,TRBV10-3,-,TGTGCCATCAGTTCCTCCCCCGGGACAAGTCATATTCAGTTCTTC,CAISSSPGTSHIQFF
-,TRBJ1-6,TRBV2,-,TGTGCCAGCAGTGCGGAGGATACTAATTCACCCCTCCACTTT,CASSAEDTNSPLHF
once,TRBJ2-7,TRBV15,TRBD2,TGTGCCACCACTAGCGGAGGGGCCGGGCTTTACGAGCAGTACTTC,CATTSGGAGLYEQYF
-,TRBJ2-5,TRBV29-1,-,TGCAGCGGGAGCGTAGAGACCCAGTACTTC,CSGSVETQYF
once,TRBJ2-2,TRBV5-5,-,TGTGCCAGCAGCTTCGACGGGGTCGACACCGGGGAGCTGTTTTTT,CASSFDGVDTGELFF
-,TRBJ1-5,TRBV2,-,TGTGCCAGCAGGGAGTTTAAAGAACAGCCCCAGCATTTT,CASREFKEQPQHF
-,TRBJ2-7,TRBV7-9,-,TGTGCCAGCAGCTCCCACGGTGTAGATGAGCAGTACTTC,CASSSHGVDEQYF
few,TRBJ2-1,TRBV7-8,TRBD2,TGTGCCAGCAGCTCGAGGACTAGCGGGGGGAACCTCTACAATGAGCAGTTCTTC,CASSSRTSGGNLYNEQFF
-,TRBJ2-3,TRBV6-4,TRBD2,TGTGCCAGCAGTGCTAGCGGGGGGGCAGATACGCAGTATTTT,CASSASGGADTQYF
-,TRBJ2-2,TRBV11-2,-,TGTGCCAGCAGCTGGCAAGCGGGACAGAACACCGGGGAGCTGTTTTTT,CASSWQAGQNTGELFF
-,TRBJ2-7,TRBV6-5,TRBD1,TGTGCCAGCAGTTACTCCCGGGACAGGGTCTACGAGCAGTACTTC,CASSYSRDRVYEQYF
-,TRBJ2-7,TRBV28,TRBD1,TGTGCCAGCAGCCTTCCGCGACAGGGGTCCTCCTACGAGCAGTACTTC,CASSLPRQGSSYEQYF
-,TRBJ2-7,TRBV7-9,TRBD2,TGTGCCAGCAGCTATAGCGGGAGTTACGAGCAGTACTTC,CASSYSGSYEQYF
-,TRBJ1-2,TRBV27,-,TGTGCCAGCAGCCCCCTGGGAGTTAGCTATGGCTACACCTTC,CASSPLGVSYGYTF
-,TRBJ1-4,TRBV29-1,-,TGCAGCGCGGGACTGACTAATGAAAAACTGTTTTTT,CSAGLTNEKLFF
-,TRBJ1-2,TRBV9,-,TGTGCCAGCAGCTTACGGACAGATAACTATGGCTACACCTTC,CASSLRTDNYGYTF
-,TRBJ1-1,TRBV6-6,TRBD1,TGTGCCAGCAGTTACGACAGGGTTACTGAAGCTTTCTTT,CASSYDRVTEAFF
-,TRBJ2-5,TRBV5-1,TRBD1,TGCGCCAGCAGCTTGGCCTGGTCGACAGGGGCATTGGAGACCCAGTACTTC,CASSLAWSTGALETQYF
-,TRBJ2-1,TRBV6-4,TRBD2,TGTGCCAGCAGTGACTCGAGCGGGGGCCAAATAAATGAGCAGTTCTTC,CASSDSSGGQINEQFF
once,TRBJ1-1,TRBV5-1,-,TGCGCCAGCAGCTTGGTTGGGGAGAGTACTGAAGCTTTCTTT,CASSLVGESTEAFF
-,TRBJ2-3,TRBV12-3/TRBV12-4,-,TGTGCCAGCAGTCCCCTTGTCACAGATACGCAGTATTTT,CASSPLVTDTQYF